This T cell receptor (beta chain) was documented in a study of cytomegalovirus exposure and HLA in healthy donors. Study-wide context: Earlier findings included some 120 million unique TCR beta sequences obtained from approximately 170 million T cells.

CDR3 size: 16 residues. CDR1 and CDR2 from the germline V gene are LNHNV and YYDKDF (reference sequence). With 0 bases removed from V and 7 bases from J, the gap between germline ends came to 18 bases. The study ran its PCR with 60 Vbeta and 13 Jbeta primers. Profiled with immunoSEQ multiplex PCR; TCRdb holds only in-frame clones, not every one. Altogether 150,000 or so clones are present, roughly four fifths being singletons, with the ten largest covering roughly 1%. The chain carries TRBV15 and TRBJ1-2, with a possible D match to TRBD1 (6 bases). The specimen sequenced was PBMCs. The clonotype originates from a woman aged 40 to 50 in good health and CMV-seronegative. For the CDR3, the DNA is TGTGCCACCAGCAGAGAGGCCTTGGGCAGGGGCGGTGGCTACACCTTC. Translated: CATSREALGRGGGYTF.